The subject of this entry is one TCR beta chain. Its antigen is unknown. The record originates from a study of cytomegalovirus exposure and HLA in healthy donors. Findings and caveats of the study: Later analysis revealed greater clonal expansion in HLA-associated TCR beta chains than in equally common others. In a later analysis, at a false discovery rate of 0.05, 16,951 TCR beta sequences matched HLA alleles.

60 Vbeta and 13 Jbeta primers were used in PCR. Assay used: immunoSEQ multiplex PCR; TCRdb lists only in-frame clones, some missing. The data contain 130,000 or so clones, 70% to 80% of them singletons. CDR3 length: 17 amino acids. CDR1 is MNHNS, CDR2 SASEGT, per germline. Trimming took 2 bases from V and 3 from J, leaving 17 bases between them. Sequenced material: PBMCs. The chain recombines TRBV6-1 with TRBJ1-5, with D unclear. The sequence was obtained from a woman aged 50 to 65 in good health and CMV-seropositive. CDR3 in DNA: TGTGCCAGCAGTGAACGCACAGTAATAAGAGACAATCAGCCCCAGCATTTT. Translated, it gives CASSERTVIRDNQPQHF.